Following are 11 T cell receptor beta chains from one sample sequenced in a study of beta chain features in type 1 diabetes. Expressed TCRB transcripts were sequenced because the entire RNA isolate underwent reverse transcription. The repertoire was sequenced with immunoSEQ multiplex PCR; TCRdb's copy has only in-frame clones and lacks some. The sample yields around 430,000 clones, 25% to 35% seen once. The material sequenced was naive CD4+ T cells from blood. The receptors here all came from a man aged 18 to 35 in good health.

This clone turned up a few times. The rearrangement uses TRBV7-3 and TRBJ2-1; TRBD2 agrees at 8 bases. The V gene's germline CDR1 is SGHTA and CDR2 FQGTGA. The junction had 11 bases not matched to a gene; V was cut back by 5 bases and J by 8 bases. The CDR3 is 15 residues long. In DNA form, the CDR3 reads TGTGCCAGCAGCCCTACGGGACTAGATAGCCATGAGCAGTTCTTC. Its protein product is CASSPTGLDSHEQFF.

The chain employs TRBV6-1 and TRBJ2-3, with D possibly being TRBD2 (5 bases). The V and J ends lost 8 bases and 1 base respectively, with 13 bases between them. The length of the CDR3 is 14 residues. Looked up from germline, CDR1 is MNHNS and CDR2 is SASEGT. The CDR3 spells CASVRDYGTDTQYF. The CDR3 bases are TGTGCCAGCGTACGGGATTACGGCACAGATACGCAGTATTTT.

There are a few counts of this clone. The V gene is TRBV30, the J gene TRBJ2-1; TRBD2 matches 11 bases. The CDR3 sequence is 18 residues long. V lost 0 bases to trimming and J lost 5 bases; unmatched junction nucleotides: 12. Germline V gene sequence: CDR1 GTSNPN, CDR2 SVGIG (reference sequence). CDR3 sequence: CAWSVSKRTSGSNNEQFF. The CDR3 DNA is TGTGCCTGGAGTGTCTCCAAACGGACTAGCGGGTCCAACAATGAGCAGTTCTTC.

This clone was observed a few times. The chain couples TRBV29-1 to TRBJ2-2; D not resolved. Per the germline V gene, CDR1 is SQVTM and CDR2 is ANQGSEA. The CDR3 sequence is 15 residues long. With 6 bases removed from V and 0 bases from J, the gap between germline ends came to 14 bases. CDR3 region: CSVHSTRTNTGELFF. DNA for the CDR3: TGCAGCGTCCACTCCACCAGGACGAACACCGGGGAGCTGTTTTTT.

A few counts support this clone. The chain links TRBV7-2 to TRBJ2-7; TRBD1 agrees at 8 bases. The germline gives CDR1 SGHTA, CDR2 FQGNSA. Trimming removed 3 bases from V and 5 bases from J; junction bases left unmatched: 9. CDR3 length: 15 residues. The CDR3 spells CASSFSRDRTHEQYF. The CDR3 region has the DNA TGTGCCAGCAGCTTTTCCCGGGACAGGACACACGAGCAGTACTTC.

In the case of this clone: This sample also contains other DNA sequences that code for the same CDR3. This rearrangement joins TRBV20-1 to TRBJ2-7, with D maybe TRBD2 (5 bases). The germline CDR1 and CDR2 sequences are DFQATT and SNEGSKA (reference sequence). There are 11 residues in the CDR3. The V and J ends lost 3 bases and 7 bases respectively, with 10 bases between them. As DNA, the CDR3 is TGCAGTGCTAGGTCACTAGGGGAGCAGTACTTC. Protein: CSARSLGEQYF.

The CDR3 protein is CASSWTAGTGGLDTQYF. The DNA for the CDR3 is TGCGCCAGCAGCTGGACTGCAGGGACAGGGGGACTAGATACGCAGTATTTT. The V call is TRBV5-1, the J call TRBJ2-3; TRBD1 matches 11 bases. V dropped 3 bases and J dropped 5; count of bases not matched to a gene: 11. Germline assignment: CDR1 SGHRS and CDR2 YFSETQ. CDR3 length: 17 amino acids.

This clone was found once. The rearrangement links TRBV6-1 to TRBJ2-1; D ambiguous. V was clipped by 4 bases and J by 7 bases, with 11 bases between them. The CDR3 consists of 13 residues. CDR1 and CDR2 from the germline V gene are MNHNS and SASEGT. This CDR3 is CASSGQFRNEQFF. The CDR3, as DNA: TGTGCCAGCAGTGGGCAGTTTCGGAATGAGCAGTTCTTC.

This clone was recorded a few times. CDR3 bases: TGTGCCAGCAGCTTACCAGGGCTGCAAGAGACCCAGTACTTC. Translation: CASSLPGLQETQYF. The chain has TRBV7-9 and TRBJ2-5; tentative D call: TRBD1 (5 bases). The V gene's germline CDR1 is SEHNR and CDR2 FQNEAQ (reference sequence). The V end was cut by 2 bases, the J end by 2 bases, with 9 bases between. The CDR3 consists of 14 residues.

The V and J genes are TRBV7-2 and TRBJ2-3, with D possibly TRBD1 on 6 matching bases. The CDR3 loop spans 15 amino acids. V lost 5 bases and J lost 7, with 19 bases in between. Germline CDR1 is SGHTA and CDR2 is FQGNSA. This CDR3 reads CASSPVNRATHTQYF. The CDR3, as DNA: TGTGCCAGCAGCCCCGTGAACAGGGCTACACATACGCAGTATTTT.

This clone was observed a few times. V is TRBV7-8 and J is TRBJ1-5, with D possibly being TRBD1 (5 bases). The germline V gene has CDR1 SGHVS and CDR2 FQNEAQ. Trimming removed 3 bases at V and 3 bases at J, with 12 bases between. CDR3 length: 15 amino acids. CDR3 sequence (DNA): TGTGCCAGCAGCTTTACTGACAGTCCCAATCAGCCCCAGCATTTT. It is translated as CASSFTDSPNQPQHF.